This passage covers 3 T cell receptor beta chains from one sample sequenced in a study of spatial heterogeneity in lung cancer. Study-wide findings and caveats: Mutation tallies in tumors tracked expanded intratumoral alpha and beta TCR counts.

Time point defined: sample taken at primary tumor resection. Their antigen targets remain unknown. A single record per CDR3 protein comes from TCRdb applying MiXCR to the 5' RACE reads. The data show approximately 8,800 distinct CDR3 sequences, 4.5% seen once. Sequenced here: lung tumor tissue, sampled at surgery. The receptors stem from a female donor with early-stage non-small cell lung cancer.

This clonotype is labeled medium-sized. The chain couples TRBV5-1 to TRBJ2-1, with unresolved D. V was shortened by 4 bases and J by 6 bases, with 20 bases between the two germline ends. Germline CDR1 SGHRS, CDR2 YFSETQ. The CDR3 sequence is 16 residues long. CDR3 region: CASSKSYSQAGNEQFF. The DNA for the CDR3 is TGCGCCAGCAGCAAGAGCTATTCGCAGGCCGGCAATGAGCAGTTCTTC.

This clonotype was seen ten or more times. The chain uses TRBV11-2 and TRBJ1-5; D call uncertain. Deletions cut 0 bases from V and 3 bases from J, with 0 bases between. Germline CDR1 and CDR2: SGHAT and FQNNGV. The CDR3 extends over 12 amino acids. The CDR3, as DNA: TGTGCCAGCAGCTTAGACAATCAGCCCCAGCATTTT. Its protein is CASSLDNQPQHF. The full variable domain, its missing parts supplied by reference TRBV11-2 and TRBJ1-5, is EAGVAQSPRYKIIEKRQSVAFWCNPISGHATLYWYQQILGQGPKLLIQFQNNGVVDDSQLPKDRFSAERLKGVDSTLKIQPAKLEDSAVYLCASSLDNQPQHFGDGTRLSIL.

This clonotype was detected many times. The chain couples TRBV27 to TRBJ1-4; the match to TRBD1 covers 7 bases. There are 14 residues in the CDR3. With 7 bases clipped from V and 5 bases from J, the junction kept 7 bases outside the gene matches. Germline V gives CDR1 MNHEY, CDR2 SMNVEV (reference sequence). The DNA for the CDR3 is TGTGCCAGCACCCTCAGGGGGGGGAATGAAAAACTGTTTTTT. It is translated as CASTLRGGNEKLFF. The entire variable domain, with the rest obtained from reference TRBV27 and TRBJ1-4, is as follows: EAQVTQNPRYLITVTGKKLTVTCSQNMNHEYMSWYRQDPGLGLRQIYYSMNVEVTDKGDVPEGYKVSRKEKRNFPLILESPSPNQTSLYFCASTLRGGNEKLFFGSGTQLSVL.